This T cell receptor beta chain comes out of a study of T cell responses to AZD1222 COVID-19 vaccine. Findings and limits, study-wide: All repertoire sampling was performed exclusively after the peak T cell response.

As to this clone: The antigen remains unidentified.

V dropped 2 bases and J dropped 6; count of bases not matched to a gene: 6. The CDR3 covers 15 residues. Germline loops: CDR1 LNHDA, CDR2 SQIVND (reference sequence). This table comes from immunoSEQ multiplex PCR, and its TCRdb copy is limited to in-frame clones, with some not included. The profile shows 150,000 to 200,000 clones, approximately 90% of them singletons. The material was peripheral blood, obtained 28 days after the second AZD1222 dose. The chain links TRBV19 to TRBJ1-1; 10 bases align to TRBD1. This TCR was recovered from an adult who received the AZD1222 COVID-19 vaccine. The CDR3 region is CASSIRDRGPAEAFF. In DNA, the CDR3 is TGTGCCAGTAGTATAAGAGACAGGGGGCCCGCTGAAGCTTTCTTT.